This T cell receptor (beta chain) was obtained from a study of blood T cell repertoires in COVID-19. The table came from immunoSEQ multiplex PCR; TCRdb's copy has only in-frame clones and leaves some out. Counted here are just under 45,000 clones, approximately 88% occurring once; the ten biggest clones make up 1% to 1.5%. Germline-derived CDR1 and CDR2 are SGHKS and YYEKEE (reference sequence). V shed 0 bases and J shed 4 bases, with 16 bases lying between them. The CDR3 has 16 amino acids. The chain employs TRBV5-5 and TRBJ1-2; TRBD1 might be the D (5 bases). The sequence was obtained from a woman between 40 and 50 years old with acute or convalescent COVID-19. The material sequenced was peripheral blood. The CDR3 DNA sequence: TGTGCCAGCAGCTTGGTTTCGTACCAGGGCGGCTATGGCTACACCTTC. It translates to CASSLVSYQGGYGYTF.